The clone carrying this T cell receptor (beta chain) was counted once. Its antigen is undetermined. This specimen belongs to a study of T cell responses to AZD1222 COVID-19 vaccine. Whole-study findings and limits: Spike-spanning, vaccine-associated CD4 TCRs were dominant at 160-218 and 743-854. Females made up more of the donors, who were largely white British, and clonal diversity may have come out too low. Spike-specific TCR breadth and depth were elevated following two AZD1222 doses.

With 3 bases clipped from V and 4 bases from J, the junction kept 3 bases outside the gene matches. Germline V gene sequence: CDR1 SGHRS, CDR2 YFSETQ. CDR3 length: 16 amino acids. Generated by immunoSEQ multiplex PCR, the TCRdb table keeps only in-frame clones and is missing some. Found here are tens of thousands of clones, roughly 89% of them singletons; the top ten hold 7.5% to 10%. This sample comprised peripheral blood, obtained 28 days after the second AZD1222 dose. This chain links TRBV5-1 with TRBJ2-2; 13 bases are a match to TRBD2. The origin of this receptor is an adult who received the AZD1222 COVID-19 vaccine. CDR3 protein: CASSSLAGGPTGELFF. The CDR3 bases are TGCGCCAGCAGCTCACTAGCGGGGGGGCCCACCGGGGAGCTGTTTTTT.